This is a list of T cell receptor beta chains from one sample in a study of T cell responses to AZD1222 COVID-19 vaccine. Method: immunoSEQ multiplex PCR; TCRdb's copy keeps in-frame clones and lacks some. The sample has 88,000 or so clones; roughly 89% are singletons. Sequenced material: peripheral blood, taken 28 days after the second AZD1222 dose. The receptors were sampled from an adult who received the AZD1222 COVID-19 vaccine. CDR3s include the opening cysteine and the closing phenylalanine or tryptophan. Each record gives: V gene, J gene, CDR3 protein.

>TRBV5-1|TRBJ1-3
CASSAQGSGNTIYF
>TRBV4-1|TRBJ2-1
CASSQDVGYYNEQFF
>TRBV5-4|TRBJ1-6
CASSLGTPSYNSPLHF
>TRBV6-4|TRBJ1-5
CASSLDRGGEQPQHF
>TRBV18|TRBJ1-2
CASSPGPGNYGYTF
>TRBV6-6|TRBJ2-2
CASSGAGGQDGELFF
>TRBV20-1|TRBJ2-5
CSAGQETQYF
>TRBV5-1|TRBJ1-2
CASSSQNRGHNYGYTF
>TRBV6-5|TRBJ1-4
CASSYSTGSAEKLFF
>TRBV6-5|TRBJ1-1
CAVIENTEAFF
>TRBV5-1|TRBJ1-6
CASSLGIVNSPLHF
>TRBV4-1|TRBJ2-2
CASSQAMGWSGELFF
>TRBV6-5|TRBJ1-6
CASSPRPEGPLHF
>TRBV5-1|TRBJ1-4
CASSHITGQGIIGANEKLFF
>TRBV29-1|TRBJ2-1
CSGGLAYNEQFF
>TRBV5-1|TRBJ2-1
CASSLDPGTAYNEQFF
>TRBV7-3|TRBJ1-2
CASSSSGGAGYGYTF
>TRBV9|TRBJ1-2
CASSIPGTGGRGYTF
>TRBV20-1|TRBJ1-6
CSATDPPRLPLHF